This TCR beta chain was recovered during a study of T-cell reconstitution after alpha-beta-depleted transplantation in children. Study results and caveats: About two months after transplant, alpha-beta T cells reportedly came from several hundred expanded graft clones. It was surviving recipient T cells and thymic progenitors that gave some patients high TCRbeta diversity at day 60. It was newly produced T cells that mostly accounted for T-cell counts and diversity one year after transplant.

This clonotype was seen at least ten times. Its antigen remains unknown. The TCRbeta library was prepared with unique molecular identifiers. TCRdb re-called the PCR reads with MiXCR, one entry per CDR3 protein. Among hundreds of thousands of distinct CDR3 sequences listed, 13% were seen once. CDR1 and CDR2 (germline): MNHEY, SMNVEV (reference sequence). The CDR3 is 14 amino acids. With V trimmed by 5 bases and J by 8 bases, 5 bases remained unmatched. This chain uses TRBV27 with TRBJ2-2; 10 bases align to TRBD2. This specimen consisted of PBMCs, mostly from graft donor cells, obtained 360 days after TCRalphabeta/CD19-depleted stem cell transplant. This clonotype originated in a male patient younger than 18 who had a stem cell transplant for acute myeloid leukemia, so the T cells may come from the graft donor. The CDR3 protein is CASSPSSGRGELFF. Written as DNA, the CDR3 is TGTGCCAGCAGTCCTTCTAGCGGGAGAGGGGAGCTGTTTTTT.